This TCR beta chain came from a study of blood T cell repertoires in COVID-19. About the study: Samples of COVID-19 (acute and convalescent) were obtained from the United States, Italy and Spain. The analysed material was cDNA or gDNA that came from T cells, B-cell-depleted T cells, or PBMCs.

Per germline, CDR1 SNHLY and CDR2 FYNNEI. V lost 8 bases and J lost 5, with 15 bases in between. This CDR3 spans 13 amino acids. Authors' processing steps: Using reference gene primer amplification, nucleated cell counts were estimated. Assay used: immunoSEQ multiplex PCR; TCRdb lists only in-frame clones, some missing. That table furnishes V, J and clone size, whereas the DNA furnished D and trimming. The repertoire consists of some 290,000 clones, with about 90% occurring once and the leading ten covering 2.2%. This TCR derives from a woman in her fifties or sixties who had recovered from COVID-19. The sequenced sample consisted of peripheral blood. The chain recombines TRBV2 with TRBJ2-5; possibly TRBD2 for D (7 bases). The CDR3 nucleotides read TGTGCCAGCGAACGGGGGGCGAGGGAGACCCAGTACTTC. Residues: CASERGARETQYF.